Following are 29 T cell receptor beta chains from one sample sequenced in a study of blood T cell repertoires in COVID-19. Sequenced by immunoSEQ multiplex PCR; TCRdb stores in-frame clones only, minus some. The sample holds 250,000 to 300,000 clones, about nine tenths seen once. The sequenced sample was peripheral blood. The receptors here all came from a woman aged 25 to 39 with active or convalescent COVID-19.

This rearrangement joins TRBV4-3 to TRBJ1-4; 9 bases fit TRBD1. The trim removed 4 bases at V and 10 bases at J, leaving 7 bases unmatched. Looked up from germline, CDR1 is LGHNA and CDR2 is YSLEER. The CDR3 runs to 14 residues. The CDR3 region has the DNA TGCGCCAGCAGCCCTACAGGGGGCGGGGGAAAACTGTTTTTT. This encodes CASSPTGGGGKLFF.

CDR3 nucleotide sequence: TGCAGTGCTAGTCGACAGTTGAACTATGGCTACACCTTC. Translated, it gives CSASRQLNYGYTF. The genes are TRBV20-1 and TRBJ1-2; possible D gene TRBD1, 5 bases. V was clipped by 3 bases and J by 2 bases, with 10 bases between them. Germline lookup yields CDR1 DFQATT and CDR2 SNEGSKA (reference sequence). This CDR3 is built from 13 residues.

This clone was counted a few times. The chain uses TRBV5-4 and TRBJ1-6; D ambiguous. V lost 0 bases, J lost 9 bases, and 10 bases lay in between. The CDR3 extends over 14 amino acids. Germline V lookup: CDR1 SGHNT, CDR2 YYREEE (reference sequence). CDR3 loop: CASSLAEGGSPLHF. The CDR3 bases are TGTGCCAGCAGCTTGGCGGAGGGTGGTTCACCCCTCCACTTT.

The chain recombines TRBV2 with TRBJ2-5; 8 positions match TRBD1. V shed 7 bases, J shed 4 bases, and the junction held 5 bases outside the gene matches. CDR3 length equals 13 residues. CDR1 is SNHLY, CDR2 FYNNEI, per germline. The CDR3 is CASTLGQAETQYF. CDR3 bases: TGTGCCAGCACCCTGGGACAGGCAGAGACCCAGTACTTC.

The CDR3 loop is CASSPFLFGGIPYEQYF. The CDR3 nucleotides read TGTGCCAGCAGCCCATTTTTGTTCGGCGGTATTCCCTACGAGCAGTACTTC. The V and J genes are TRBV7-8 and TRBJ2-7; D is unresolved. Per the germline V gene, CDR1 is SGHVS and CDR2 is FQNEAQ. V was pared by 5 bases and J by 2 bases, with 22 bases between. This CDR3 spans 17 amino acids. The variable domain in full, with the rest retrieved from reference TRBV7-8 and TRBJ2-7, is GAGVSQSPRYKVAKRGQDVALRCDPISGHVSLFWYQQALGQGPEFLTYFQNEAQLDKSGLPSDRFFAERPEGSVSTLKIQRTQQEDSAVYLCASSPFLFGGIPYEQYFGPGTRLTVT.

The V and J genes are TRBV19 and TRBJ2-7; 10 bases line up with TRBD2. This CDR3 spans 17 amino acids. Germline lookup yields CDR1 LNHDA and CDR2 SQIVND (reference sequence). After removal of 7 bases from V and 0 bases from J, the junction contained 12 bases not matched to a gene. CDR3 sequence: CASTRTSGGVSSYEQYF. The CDR3, as DNA: TGTGCCAGTACCCGTACCAGCGGGGGGGTAAGCTCCTACGAGCAGTACTTC.

The chain recombines TRBV7-2 with TRBJ1-5, with D perhaps matching TRBD1 (6 bases). The CDR3 contains 14 residues. V lost 2 bases, J lost 6 bases, and 11 bases lay in between. The germline CDR1 and CDR2 sequences are SGHTA and FQGNSA. CDR3 nucleotide sequence: TGTGCCAGCAGCTTAACACGGGGGGCTCAGCCCCAGCATTTT. Translation gives CASSLTRGAQPQHF.

Of note for this clone: An end of the junction differs from the germline gene, which may be a read error. The rearrangement uses TRBV19 and TRBJ1-5; a weak D match, TRBD1 (5 bases). CDR3 length: 13 amino acids. The germline CDR1 and CDR2 sequences are LNHDA and SQIVND (reference sequence). CDR3 protein: CASSPPQGSYGSF. CDR3 sequence (DNA): TGTGCCAGTAGTCCACCCCAGGGTTCTTACGGCAGTTTT.

In nucleotides, the CDR3 is TGTGCCAGCAGCCCCCCATTCGGTGAAGCTTTCTTT. Amino acids: CASSPPFGEAFF. J is TRBJ1-1 and V is TRBV4-2; D gene ambiguous. Trimming took 4 bases from V and 7 from J, leaving 10 bases between them. This CDR3 region has 12 residues. CDR1 and CDR2 (germline): LGHNA, YNFKEQ.

J is TRBJ1-5 and V is TRBV7-2; TRBD1 agrees at 7 bases. The J segment lost 6 bases and the V segment lost 6 bases, leaving 8 bases of the junction unmatched. This CDR3 contains 14 residues. Germline V gene lookup returns CDR1 SGHTA and CDR2 FQGNSA. CDR3 residues: CASSSGQLGQPQHF. In nucleotides, the CDR3 is TGTGCCAGCAGTTCGGGACAGTTGGGTCAGCCCCAGCATTTT.

The chain links TRBV7-9 to TRBJ2-1, with D perhaps TRBD2 (6 bases). Germline assignment: CDR1 SEHNR and CDR2 FQNEAQ (reference sequence). The CDR3 is 15 amino acids. V shed 2 bases and J shed 7 bases, with 15 bases lying between them. The CDR3 loop reads CASSLHGGAGNEQFF. The DNA for the CDR3 is TGTGCCAGCAGCTTACACGGCGGGGCCGGGAATGAGCAGTTCTTC.

This chain links TRBV18 with TRBJ1-5, with a possible D match to TRBD1 (5 bases). The CDR3 is 14 amino acids. V was cut by 3 bases and J by 3 bases, with 9 bases left in between. Per the germline V gene, CDR1 is KGHSH and CDR2 is LQKENI. CDR3: CASSPSRDNQPQHF. The CDR3 DNA is TGTGCCAGCTCACCCTCCAGGGACAATCAGCCCCAGCATTTT.

The J gene is TRBJ2-3, the V gene TRBV7-2; the D is unclear. CDR1 is SGHTA and CDR2 is FQGNSA in the germline V gene. CDR3 length equals 14 residues. Trimming took 1 base from V and 0 from J, leaving 5 bases between them. The CDR3 protein is CASSLGLSTDTQYF. The DNA of the CDR3 is TGTGCCAGCAGCTTAGGACTTAGCACAGATACGCAGTATTTT.

This chain joins TRBV5-1 and TRBJ1-2; 8 nucleotides line up with TRBD1. The CDR3 extends over 12 amino acids. Trimming cost V 4 bases and J 10 bases; bases outside gene matches: 6. Germline V gene sequence: CDR1 SGHRS, CDR2 YFSETQ. DNA of the CDR3: TGCGCCAGCAGCCAGGGACAGGCTACCTACACCTTC. This sequence encodes CASSQGQATYTF.

This clone was recorded once. This rearrangement joins TRBV9 to TRBJ1-6, with TRBD1 matching 7 bases. The CDR3 has 14 residues. Germline trimming cut 4 bases from V and 7 bases from J; bases unmatched to any gene: 5. Germline loops: CDR1 SGDLS, CDR2 YYNGEE. The CDR3 DNA is TGTGCCAGCAGCTTCGGGACAGCAAATTCACCCCTCCACTTT. Encoded protein: CASSFGTANSPLHF.

This chain connects TRBV7-2 to TRBJ1-1, with D hard to call. The V end lost 7 bases, the J end lost 4 bases, and 10 bases lay between the germline ends. This CDR3 spans 12 amino acids. Germline values: CDR1 SGHTA, CDR2 FQGNSA. DNA for the CDR3: TGTGCCAGCAAACTAACCGGCACTGAAGCTTTCTTT. Protein sequence: CASKLTGTEAFF.

This clone was recorded once. Other DNA sequences from this sample encode an identical CDR3 as well. The chain uses TRBV7-2 and TRBJ1-6; perhaps TRBD1 as D (6 bases). Trimming took off 3 bases at V and 7 bases at J, with 10 bases between the two ends. Germline CDR1 and CDR2: SGHTA and FQGNSA. The CDR3 sequence is 14 residues long. The CDR3 nucleotides are TGTGCCAGCAGCTTTCGGCAGGGGAATTCACCCCTCCACTTT. Encoded protein: CASSFRQGNSPLHF.

The chain recombines TRBV27 with TRBJ2-1; 8 bases line up with TRBD2. From germline, CDR1 is MNHEY and CDR2 SMNVEV (reference sequence). The CDR3 consists of 16 residues. J lost 2 bases, V lost 5 bases, and 8 bases had no gene match. The CDR3 region is CASSVIAGRPYNEQFF. The CDR3 coding sequence is TGTGCCAGCAGTGTAATAGCGGGGCGTCCCTACAATGAGCAGTTCTTC.

For this clone: Other nucleotide sequences from this sample produce the same CDR3. The V gene is TRBV29-1, the J gene TRBJ2-1, with a tentative D call TRBD2 (5 bases). The CDR3 consists of 13 residues. Germline V gene sequence: CDR1 SQVTM, CDR2 ANQGSEA. V was shortened by 5 bases and J by 1 base, with 9 bases between the two germline ends. CDR3 DNA: TGCAGCGTTTCTAGAGGGTCCTACAATGAGCAGTTCTTC. Residues: CSVSRGSYNEQFF.

J is TRBJ1-2 and V is TRBV23-1, with D possibly TRBD1 on 5 matching bases. TRBV23-1 is annotated as an ORF whose role is uncertain. Trimming cost V 3 bases and J 3 bases, with 17 bases left between them. The CDR3 runs 16 residues. CDR3 coding DNA: TGCGCCAGCAGTCAGGCCCAGGGTACCTCAGACTATGGCTACACCTTC. Its translation is CASSQAQGTSDYGYTF.

This clone came up once. The CDR3 loop reads CATSDFNDRVNEQFF. For the CDR3, the DNA is TGTGCCACCAGTGATTTTAATGACAGGGTAAATGAGCAGTTCTTC. This rearrangement joins TRBV24-1 to TRBJ2-1; the match to TRBD1 covers 7 bases. Trimming took 1 base from V and 7 from J; bases not matched to a gene: 6. Germline V gene data show CDR1 as KGHDR and CDR2 as SFDVKD. The CDR3 sequence is 15 residues long.

CDR3 DNA sequence: TGCGCCAGCAGCCCAAGACAACAGGCGCTGAACACTGAAGCTTTCTTT. It is translated as CASSPRQQALNTEAFF. The chain recombines TRBV5-1 with TRBJ1-1; a possible D gene is TRBD1 (5 bases). V gave up 4 bases and J gave up 0 bases, with 16 bases separating them. Germline V gene sequence: CDR1 SGHRS, CDR2 YFSETQ. The CDR3 contains 16 residues.

This clone was seen only once. V gene TRBV5-5 combines with J gene TRBJ1-5, with TRBD1 matching over 8 bases. Unmatched junction bases numbered 6, after V lost 4 bases and J lost 3 bases. The CDR3 has 15 amino acids. Germline loops: CDR1 SGHKS, CDR2 YYEKEE (reference sequence). CDR3 sequence reads: CASSLRTGINQPQHF. CDR3 in DNA: TGTGCCAGCAGCCTTCGGACAGGGATCAATCAGCCCCAGCATTTT.

The V gene is TRBV5-5, the J gene TRBJ1-5, with a tentative D call TRBD1 (5 bases). V lost 0 bases to trimming and J lost 4 bases, with 8 bases between them. This CDR3 contains 14 residues. The V gene's germline CDR1 is SGHKS and CDR2 YYEKEE (reference sequence). CDR3 sequence reads: CASSLAAGNQPQHF. CDR3 nucleotide sequence: TGTGCCAGCAGCTTGGCGGCAGGGAATCAGCCCCAGCATTTT.

This chain connects TRBV28 to TRBJ2-7, with 9 bases matching TRBD2. Germline V gene data show CDR1 as MDHEN and CDR2 as SYDVKM. The CDR3 is 16 residues long. The ends lost 7 bases at V and 2 bases at J; junction bases unmatched: 12. CDR3 amino acids: CASNPVSGGHTYEQYF. The CDR3 DNA follows: TGTGCCAGCAACCCCGTTAGCGGGGGCCATACCTACGAGCAGTACTTC.

The rearrangement uses TRBV28 and TRBJ2-7; no firm D call. Trimming removed 6 bases at V and 1 base at J, with 13 bases between. The CDR3 extends over 14 amino acids. Germline V gives CDR1 MDHEN, CDR2 SYDVKM. The CDR3 coding sequence is TGTGCCAGCAGCAGACTCGACCTTTCCTACGAGCAGTACTTC. Translation gives CASSRLDLSYEQYF.

The chain combines TRBV2 with TRBJ2-7; perhaps TRBD1 as D (6 bases). CDR1 is SNHLY and CDR2 is FYNNEI in the germline V gene. Trimming pared 1 base from V and 5 bases from J, leaving 6 bases between. The CDR3 spans 12 residues. CDR3 bases: TGTGCCAGCAGTGAAGACAGGGACGAGCAGTACTTC. Translation: CASSEDRDEQYF.

This clone has only a few counts. V and J are TRBV10-2 and TRBJ1-1, with 10 bases matching TRBD1. Per the germline V gene, CDR1 is WSHSY and CDR2 is SAAADI. The CDR3 has 17 residues. V was clipped by 5 bases and J by 5 bases; unmatched bases: 14. CDR3 in amino acids: CASSSTGTGVFRTEAFF. CDR3 in DNA: TGCGCCAGCAGTTCAACCGGGACAGGGGTTTTTAGGACTGAAGCTTTCTTT.

The chain links TRBV18 to TRBJ1-2; 10 bases line up with TRBD1. CDR1 is KGHSH and CDR2 is LQKENI in the germline V gene. The CDR3 covers 13 residues. V shed 3 bases, J shed 8 bases, and the junction held 3 bases outside the gene matches. The chain's CDR3 is CASSPGTGEGYTF. Here the CDR3 DNA reads TGTGCCAGCTCACCCGGGACAGGGGAAGGCTACACCTTC.